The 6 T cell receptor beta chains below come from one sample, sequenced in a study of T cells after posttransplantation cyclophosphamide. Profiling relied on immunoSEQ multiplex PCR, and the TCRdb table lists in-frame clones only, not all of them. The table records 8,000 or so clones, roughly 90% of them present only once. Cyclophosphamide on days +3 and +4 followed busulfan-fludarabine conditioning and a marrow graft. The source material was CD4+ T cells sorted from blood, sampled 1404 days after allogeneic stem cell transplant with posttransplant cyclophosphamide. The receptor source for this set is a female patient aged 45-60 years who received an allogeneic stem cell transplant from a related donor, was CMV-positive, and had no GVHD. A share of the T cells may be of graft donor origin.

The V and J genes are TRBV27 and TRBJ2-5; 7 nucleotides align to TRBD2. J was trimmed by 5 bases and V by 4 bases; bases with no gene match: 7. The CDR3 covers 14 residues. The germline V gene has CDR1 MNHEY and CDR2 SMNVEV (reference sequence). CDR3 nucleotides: TGTGCCAGCAGTTCCGGGGCCGGGGGGGAGACCCAGTACTTC. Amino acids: CASSSGAGGETQYF.

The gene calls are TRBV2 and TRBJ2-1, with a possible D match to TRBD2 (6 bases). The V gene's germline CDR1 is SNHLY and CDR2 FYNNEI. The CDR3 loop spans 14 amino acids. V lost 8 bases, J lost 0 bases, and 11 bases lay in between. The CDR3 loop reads CASVEGFSYNEQFF. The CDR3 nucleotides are TGTGCCAGCGTGGAGGGGTTCTCCTACAATGAGCAGTTCTTC.

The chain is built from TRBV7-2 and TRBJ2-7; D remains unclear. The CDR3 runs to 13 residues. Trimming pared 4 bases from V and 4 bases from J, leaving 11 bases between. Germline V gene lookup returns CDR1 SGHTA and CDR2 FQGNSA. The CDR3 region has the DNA TGTGCCAGCAGCTCTCCTGTACGGTACGAGCAGTACTTC. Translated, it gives CASSSPVRYEQYF.

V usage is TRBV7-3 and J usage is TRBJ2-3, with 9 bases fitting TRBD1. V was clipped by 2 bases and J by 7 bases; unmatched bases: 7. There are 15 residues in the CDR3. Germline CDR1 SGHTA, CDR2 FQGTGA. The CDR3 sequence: CASSLLGGQGYTQYF. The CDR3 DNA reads TGTGCCAGCAGCTTACTGGGGGGACAGGGCTATACGCAGTATTTT.

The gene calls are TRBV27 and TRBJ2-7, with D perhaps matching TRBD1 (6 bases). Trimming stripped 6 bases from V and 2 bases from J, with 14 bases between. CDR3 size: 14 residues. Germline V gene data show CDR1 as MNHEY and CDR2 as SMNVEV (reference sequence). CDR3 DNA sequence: TGTGCCAGCAGGTTGACAGGCCCCACCTACGAGCAGTACTTC. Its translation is CASRLTGPTYEQYF.

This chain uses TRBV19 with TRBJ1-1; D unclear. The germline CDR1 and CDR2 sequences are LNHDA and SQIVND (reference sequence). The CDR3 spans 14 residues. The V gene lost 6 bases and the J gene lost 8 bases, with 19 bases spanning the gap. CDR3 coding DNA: TGTGCCAGTAGCGCTTACAAAGGTCGGGAGGAAGCTTTCTTT. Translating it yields CASSAYKGREEAFF.